Shown below are 26 T cell receptor beta chains from a single sample sequenced in a study of T cell changes during pregnancy in multiple sclerosis. Assay: immunoSEQ multiplex PCR; the TCRdb copy retains only in-frame clones and omits some. The sample carries tens of thousands of clones, 85% to 95% recorded once. Sequenced here: peripheral blood, sampled after pregnancy. Receptors originate from a female donor with multiple sclerosis, enrolled in a pregnancy study.

The chain carries TRBV30 and TRBJ1-5; D perhaps matches TRBD1 (5 bases). This CDR3 region has 14 residues. Trimming pared 2 bases from V and 4 bases from J, leaving 12 bases between. Germline V lookup: CDR1 GTSNPN, CDR2 SVGIG (reference sequence). The CDR3 region has the DNA TGTGCCTGGAGTTGGTGGGGGGGGAATCAGCCCCAGCATTTT. Encoded protein: CAWSWWGGNQPQHF.

The chain has TRBV5-1 and TRBJ1-1; TRBD1 aligns across 8 bases. The CDR3 is 14 residues long. The junction had 5 bases not matched to a gene; V was cut back by 0 bases and J by 7 bases. Germline CDR1 SGHRS, CDR2 YFSETQ. CDR3 DNA sequence: TGCGCCAGCAGCTTGGGCGGGACAGGACTTGAAGCTTTCTTT. It codes for CASSLGGTGLEAFF.

The chain combines TRBV21-1 with TRBJ2-3; the table gives TRBD2 as D, unverified against the DNA. TRBV21-1 counts as a pseudogene. This CDR3 comprises 16 residues. In DNA form, the CDR3 reads TGTGCCAGCATGCCGGGATCTCTCTATTCCACAGATACGCAGTATTTT. Encoded protein: CASMPGSLYSTDTQYF.

The V and J genes are TRBV18 and TRBJ2-3; TRBD2 is a possible D gene (6 bases). Germline V gives CDR1 KGHSH, CDR2 LQKENI. The CDR3 runs to 19 residues. The germline V and J ends were trimmed by 0 bases and 0 bases, with 19 bases remaining between them. CDR3 region: CASSPPTPGLFFSTDTQYF. In nucleotides, the CDR3 is TGTGCCAGCTCACCACCTACCCCCGGACTATTCTTTAGCACAGATACGCAGTATTTT.

The genes are TRBV6-5 and TRBJ1-1; D is uncertain. V shed 6 bases and J shed 1 base, with 12 bases lying between them. Germline V gene sequence: CDR1 MNHEY, CDR2 SVGAGI. The CDR3 runs 14 residues. This chain's CDR3 is CASSPTGWNTEAFF. Here the CDR3 DNA reads TGTGCCAGCAGCCCTACGGGGTGGAACACTGAAGCTTTCTTT.

The rearrangement links TRBV7-2 to TRBJ2-1; 9 positions agree with TRBD2. The CDR3 contains 16 residues. Germline CDR1 reads SGHTA; CDR2 reads FQGNSA. Trimming at V came to 1 base and at J to 2 bases, leaving 3 bases not matched to a gene. In DNA, the CDR3 is TGTGCCAGCAGCTTAGAAATAGCGGGGGCCTACAATGAGCAGTTCTTC. Encoded protein: CASSLEIAGAYNEQFF.

The V and J genes are TRBV5-4 and TRBJ2-5; 9 nucleotides line up with TRBD1. CDR3 length: 20 amino acids. CDR1 is SGHNT, CDR2 YYREEE, per germline (reference sequence). V dropped 6 bases and J dropped 4; count of bases not matched to a gene: 25. CDR3 in amino acids: CASTVKKTGTGLILSETQYF. The CDR3 DNA is TGTGCCAGCACCGTAAAAAAAACCGGGACAGGGTTGATTTTGTCAGAGACCCAGTACTTC. The whole variable domain, remainder taken from reference TRBV5-4 and TRBJ2-5, is ETGVTQSPTHLIKTRGQQVTLRCSSQSGHNTVSWYQQALGQGPQFIFQYYREEENGRGNFPPRFSGLQFPNYSSELNVNALELDDSALYLCASTVKKTGTGLILSETQYFGPGTRLLVL.

The J gene is TRBJ2-7, the V gene TRBV6-1, with 9 bases that match TRBD1. CDR3 length: 15 residues. V trimming: 7 bases; J trimming: 1 base; junction bases outside the gene matches: 8. Germline V gene lookup returns CDR1 MNHNS and CDR2 SASEGT. CDR3 residues: CASISGQGTSYEQYF. The CDR3, as DNA: TGTGCCAGCATTTCCGGACAGGGGACTTCCTACGAGCAGTACTTC.

The chain joins TRBV9 to TRBJ2-2; D perhaps matches TRBD2 (5 bases). The CDR3 covers 13 residues. V lost 0 bases, J lost 7 bases, and 7 bases lay in between. CDR1 and CDR2 (germline): SGDLS, YYNGEE. The CDR3 is CASSVEGVGELFF. CDR3 DNA sequence: TGTGCCAGCAGCGTAGAGGGAGTCGGGGAGCTGTTTTTT.

This clone is a singleton in its sample. This rearrangement joins TRBV11-3 to TRBJ2-7; D is undetermined. The CDR3 contains 13 residues. The ends were cut back, 2 bases at V and 5 bases at J, with 10 bases in the middle. Germline V gene data show CDR1 as SGHNT and CDR2 as YENEEA. The CDR3 nucleotides read TGTGCCAGCAGCTTATTTAACAGTCACGAGCAGTACTTC. The encoded protein is CASSLFNSHEQYF. Variable domain in full (rest from reference TRBV11-3 and TRBJ2-7): EAGVVQSPRYKIIEKKQPVAFWCNPISGHNTLYWYLQNLGQGPELLIRYENEEAVDDSQLPKDRFSAERLKGVDSTLKIQPAELGDSAVYLCASSLFNSHEQYFGPGTRLTVT.

The CDR3 coding sequence is TGTGCCAGCAGCTTAGCGCTTGGTGGGGGGGGTGTTGAACTGTTTTTT. Translated, it gives CASSLALGGGGVELFF. This chain links TRBV7-2 with TRBJ1-4; possible D gene TRBD1, 5 bases. The V gene's germline CDR1 is SGHTA and CDR2 FQGNSA. The CDR3 is 16 amino acids. V was cut by 0 bases and J by 12 bases, with 20 bases left in between.

The V and J genes are TRBV5-1 and TRBJ2-2, with 12 bases lining up with TRBD2. Trimming removed 2 bases from V and 4 bases from J; junction bases left unmatched: 3. Germline V gives CDR1 SGHRS, CDR2 YFSETQ. This CDR3 is built from 16 residues. The CDR3 DNA reads as TGCGCCAGCAGCTTTCTAGCGGGGGGGCCCACCGGGGAGCTGTTTTTT. Translated: CASSFLAGGPTGELFF.

The genes are TRBV6-5 and TRBJ2-7; D possibly corresponds to TRBD1 (8 bases). CDR3 length: 14 amino acids. Trimming pared 5 bases from V and 4 bases from J, leaving 15 bases between. CDR1 and CDR2 (germline): MNHEY, SVGAGI. The CDR3 protein is CASSPRGTGYEQYF. The DNA for the CDR3 is TGTGCCAGCAGTCCGCGGGGGACAGGTTACGAGCAGTACTTC.

The V and J genes are TRBV7-6 and TRBJ2-7; 10 bases match TRBD1. Losses at the gene ends were 4 bases for V and 7 bases for J; bases not matched to a gene: 4. The CDR3 extends over 13 amino acids. Germline V gene lookup returns CDR1 SGHVS and CDR2 FNYEAQ. The CDR3 nucleotides are TGTGCCAGCAGCTGGGACAGGGGAGGGGAGCAGTACTTC. It yields the protein CASSWDRGGEQYF.

The chain is built from TRBV5-1 and TRBJ1-1; TRBD1 agrees at 9 bases. The germline gives CDR1 SGHRS, CDR2 YFSETQ. This CDR3 has 15 residues. Unmatched junction bases numbered 7, after V lost 0 bases and J lost 7 bases. The DNA of the CDR3 is TGCGCCAGCAGCTTGGCCGGGACAGGGAATGATGAAGCTTTCTTT. Its translation: CASSLAGTGNDEAFF.

This sequence joins TRBV27 and TRBJ2-6; D gene ambiguous. Trimming stripped 8 bases from V and 3 bases from J, with 8 bases between. The CDR3 contains 13 residues. The germline gives CDR1 MNHEY, CDR2 SMNVEV (reference sequence). Here the CDR3 DNA reads TGTGCCAGCCGCGTAGTTGGGGCCAACGTCCTGACTTTC. Its protein is CASRVVGANVLTF. The variable domain in full, completed from reference TRBV27 and TRBJ2-6, reads EAQVTQNPRYLITVTGKKLTVTCSQNMNHEYMSWYRQDPGLGLRQIYYSMNVEVTDKGDVPEGYKVSRKEKRNFPLILESPSPNQTSLYFCASRVVGANVLTFGAGSRLTVL.

The chain couples TRBV6-5 to TRBJ1-2, with 7 bases identical to TRBD1. Unmatched junction bases numbered 10, after V lost 5 bases and J lost 4 bases. CDR1 is MNHEY and CDR2 is SVGAGI in the germline V gene. The CDR3 extends over 15 amino acids. This CDR3 is CASSPSTGQSYGYTF. The CDR3 DNA sequence: TGTGCCAGCAGTCCCTCGACAGGGCAGAGCTATGGCTACACCTTC.

The rearrangement joins TRBV4-1 to TRBJ1-2; TRBD1 is a possible D gene (6 bases). Trimming stripped 3 bases from V and 3 bases from J, with 17 bases between. Germline CDR1 reads MGHRA; CDR2 reads YSYEKL. This CDR3 has 16 amino acids. CDR3 protein: CASSQPPGDRDYGYTF. As DNA, the CDR3 is TGCGCCAGCAGCCAGCCCCCAGGGGATAGGGACTATGGCTACACCTTC.

The chain joins TRBV4-1 to TRBJ1-4, with D possibly matching TRBD1 (6 bases). The V and J ends lost 4 bases and 8 bases respectively, with 20 bases between them. Germline-derived CDR1 and CDR2 are MGHRA and YSYEKL. This CDR3 is 16 amino acids long. This CDR3 reads CASSLLGEQGREKLFF. CDR3 DNA sequence: TGCGCCAGCAGCCTCCTTGGGGAACAGGGTCGGGAAAAACTGTTTTTT.

This clone ranks as medium-sized. The chain's CDR3 is CASSETGQPSEPQHF. In nucleotides, the CDR3 is TGTGCCAGCAGTGAAACGGGACAGCCTTCGGAGCCCCAGCATTTT. The chain has TRBV6-1 and TRBJ1-5, with 7 bases that match TRBD1. The CDR3 consists of 15 residues. In germline, CDR1 is MNHNS, CDR2 SASEGT. The V gene end was trimmed by 2 bases and the J gene end by 8 bases; junction bases not matched to a gene: 9.

This clone occurred once. The rearrangement joins TRBV4-1 to TRBJ2-3, with TRBD2 matching 8 bases. Germline lookup yields CDR1 MGHRA and CDR2 YSYEKL. The CDR3 runs to 16 residues. J lost 3 bases, V lost 3 bases, and 8 bases had no gene match. The CDR3 DNA follows: TGCGCCAGCAGCCAGAGACTAGCGAAGGGAACAGATACGCAGTATTTT. Translation gives CASSQRLAKGTDTQYF.

CDR3 nucleotides: TGTGCCAGCAGCTTACCGGGACTAGCGGGGGGGACATACGAGCAGTACTTC. It translates to CASSLPGLAGGTYEQYF. This chain uses TRBV7-9 with TRBJ2-7, with 16 bases matching TRBD2. Germline V CDR1 and CDR2: SEHNR, FQNEAQ (reference sequence). Unmatched junction bases numbered 5, after V lost 2 bases and J lost 4 bases. This CDR3 is built from 17 residues.

The genes are TRBV6-6 and TRBJ2-5; 7 bases match TRBD1. Per the germline V gene, CDR1 is MNHNY and CDR2 is SVGAGI (reference sequence). This CDR3 is built from 13 residues. J was trimmed by 3 bases and V by 6 bases; bases with no gene match: 4. Here the CDR3 DNA reads TGTGCCAGCAGGTCTACAGGGGAAGAGACCCAGTACTTC. This encodes CASRSTGEETQYF.

V and J are TRBV5-5 and TRBJ1-1; D may be TRBD1 (6 bases). The V and J ends lost 7 bases and 1 base respectively, with 17 bases between them. Looked up from germline, CDR1 is SGHKS and CDR2 is YYEKEE (reference sequence). The CDR3 is made up of 15 amino acids. This chain's CDR3 is CASWRGGLGNTEAFF. CDR3 in DNA: TGTGCCAGCTGGAGGGGGGGGCTCGGGAACACTGAAGCTTTCTTT.

The chain employs TRBV7-2 and TRBJ1-2; D gene unclear. V was trimmed by 4 bases and J by 4 bases, leaving 16 bases between them. Germline V lookup: CDR1 SGHTA, CDR2 FQGNSA. This CDR3 spans 15 amino acids. The CDR3 here is CASSSRTDSPYGYTF. The CDR3 DNA reads as TGTGCCAGCAGCTCCCGTACAGATTCTCCCTATGGCTACACCTTC.

The sample holds a few counts of this clone. This rearrangement joins TRBV7-3 to TRBJ1-1; D perhaps matches TRBD1 (5 bases). Between the trimmed V and J ends, which lost 5 bases and 4 bases, there was a span of 14 bases. This CDR3 has 14 residues. Germline values: CDR1 SGHTA, CDR2 FQGTGA. The CDR3 coding sequence is TGTGCCAGCAGCCCCGCGGGGGGACCCACTGAAGCTTTCTTT. Its translation: CASSPAGGPTEAFF.